The sequence of this T cell receptor beta chain was determined in a study of T cell responses to AZD1222 COVID-19 vaccine. Only in-frame clones appear in the TCRdb table, and some are missing; sequencing was by immunoSEQ multiplex PCR. The sample shows around 90,000 clones, about 88% of them seen only once. Trimming removed 4 bases at V and 2 bases at J, with 11 bases between. This CDR3 spans 14 amino acids. Germline V gives CDR1 SGHRS, CDR2 YFSETQ. This clonotype was sampled from an adult in good health. This chain uses TRBV5-1 with TRBJ2-3; D may be TRBD1 (5 bases). The material was peripheral blood, obtained on day 0 of AZD1222 vaccination. The CDR3 sequence is CASSIGQSTDTQYF. The CDR3 DNA reads as TGCGCCAGCAGCATTGGACAATCCACAGATACGCAGTATTTT.